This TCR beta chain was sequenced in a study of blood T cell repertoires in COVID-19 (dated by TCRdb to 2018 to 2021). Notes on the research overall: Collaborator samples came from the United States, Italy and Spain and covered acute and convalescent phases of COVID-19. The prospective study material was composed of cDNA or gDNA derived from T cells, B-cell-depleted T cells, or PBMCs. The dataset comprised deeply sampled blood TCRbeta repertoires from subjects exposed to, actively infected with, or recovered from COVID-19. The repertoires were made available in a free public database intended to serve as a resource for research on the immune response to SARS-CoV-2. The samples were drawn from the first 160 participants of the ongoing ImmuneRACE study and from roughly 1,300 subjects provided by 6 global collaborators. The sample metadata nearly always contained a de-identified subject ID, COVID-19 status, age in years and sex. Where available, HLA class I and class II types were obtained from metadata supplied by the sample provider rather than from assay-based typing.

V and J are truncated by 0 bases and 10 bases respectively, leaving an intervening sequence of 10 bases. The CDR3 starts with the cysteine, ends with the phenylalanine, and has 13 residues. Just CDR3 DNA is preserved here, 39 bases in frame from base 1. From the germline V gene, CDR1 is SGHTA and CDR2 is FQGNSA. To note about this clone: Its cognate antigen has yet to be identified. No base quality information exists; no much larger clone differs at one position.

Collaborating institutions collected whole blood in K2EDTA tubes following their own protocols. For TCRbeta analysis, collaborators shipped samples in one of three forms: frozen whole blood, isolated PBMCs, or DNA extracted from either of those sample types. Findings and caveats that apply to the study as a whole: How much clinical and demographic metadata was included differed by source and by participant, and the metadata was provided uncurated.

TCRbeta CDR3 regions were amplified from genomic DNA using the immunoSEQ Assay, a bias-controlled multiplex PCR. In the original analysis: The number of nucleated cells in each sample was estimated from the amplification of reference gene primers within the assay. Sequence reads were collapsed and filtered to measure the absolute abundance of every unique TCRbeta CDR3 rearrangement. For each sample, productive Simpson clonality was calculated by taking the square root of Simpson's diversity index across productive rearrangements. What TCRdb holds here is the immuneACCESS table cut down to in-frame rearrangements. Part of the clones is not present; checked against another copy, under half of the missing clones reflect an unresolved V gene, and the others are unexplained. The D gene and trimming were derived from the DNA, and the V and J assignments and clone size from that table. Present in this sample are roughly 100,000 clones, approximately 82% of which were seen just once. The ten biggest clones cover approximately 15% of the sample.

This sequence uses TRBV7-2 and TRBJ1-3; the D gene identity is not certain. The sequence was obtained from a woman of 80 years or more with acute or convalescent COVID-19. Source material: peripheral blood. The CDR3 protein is CASSLAGQATIYF. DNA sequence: TGTGCCAGCAGCTTAGCTGGGCAGGCTACCATATATTTT.